These 10 T cell receptor beta chains were all obtained from the same sample, sequenced in a study of identifying expanded T cells in peripheral blood. Libraries were prepared by immunoSEQ multiplex PCR; TCRdb keeps only in-frame clonotypes and omits some of them. There are about 78,000 clones in the sample; approximately 84% occur only once, and around 19% lies in the top ten. The sequenced sample was blood. The receptor set was obtained from a person between 18 and 75 years old in good health.

The rearrangement links TRBV28 to TRBJ2-1; the D gene is possibly TRBD2 (7 bases). Germline-derived CDR1 and CDR2 are MDHEN and SYDVKM. The CDR3 is 16 amino acids. The V end lost 6 bases, the J end lost 2 bases, and 17 bases lay between the germline ends. The CDR3 loop reads CASRETGAGAYNEQFF. CDR3 sequence (DNA): TGTGCCAGCAGGGAGACGGGGGCGGGAGCCTACAATGAGCAGTTCTTC.

This clone was detected only a few times. The chain uses TRBV27 and TRBJ1-2; D gene ambiguous. This CDR3 comprises 13 residues. Germline V gene data show CDR1 as MNHEY and CDR2 as SMNVEV (reference sequence). V gave up 3 bases and J gave up 4 bases, with 9 bases separating them. The CDR3 DNA is TGTGCCAGCAGTTTCGGGGAATCCTATGGCTACACCTTC. Protein: CASSFGESYGYTF.

V gene TRBV14 combines with J gene TRBJ1-2, with 11 bases that match TRBD1. This CDR3 spans 14 amino acids. Per the germline V gene, CDR1 is SGHDN and CDR2 is FVKESK. Trimming removed 4 bases from V and 8 bases from J; junction bases left unmatched: 6. Here the CDR3 DNA reads TGTGCCAGCAGCCTGACGGGACAGGGGGACGGCTACACCTTC. Translation: CASSLTGQGDGYTF. The full variable domain, rest sourced from reference TRBV14 and TRBJ1-2, is EAGVTQFPSHSVIEKGQTVTLRCDPISGHDNLYWYRRVMGKEIKFLLHFVKESKQDESGMPNNRFLAERTGGTYSTLKVQPAELEDSGVYFCASSLTGQGDGYTFGSGTRLTVV.

In this sample, this clone turned up once. V gene TRBV7-2 combines with J gene TRBJ1-2; D might be TRBD1 (5 bases). Germline assignment: CDR1 SGHTA and CDR2 FQGNSA. The CDR3 extends over 15 amino acids. V was shortened by 3 bases and J by 3 bases, with 14 bases between the two germline ends. The CDR3 loop reads CASSFLDRDYYGYTF. The CDR3 nucleotides are TGTGCCAGCAGCTTCCTAGACAGAGACTACTATGGCTACACCTTC.

This chain uses TRBV28 with TRBJ1-1; D not resolved. V dropped 6 bases and J dropped 5 bases, with 10 bases sitting between them. The CDR3 spans 12 residues. Germline-derived CDR1 and CDR2 are MDHEN and SYDVKM. As DNA, the CDR3 is TGTGCCAGCAGGCACGGGGAAACTGAAGCTTTCTTT. Protein sequence: CASRHGETEAFF.

This clone was found a few times. The gene calls are TRBV6-6 and TRBJ2-1; 14 bases line up with TRBD2. The CDR3 extends over 15 amino acids. Germline-derived CDR1 and CDR2 are MNHNY and SVGAGI (reference sequence). The V and J ends lost 4 bases and 6 bases, in that order; junction bases with no gene match: 2. CDR3 amino acids: CASSSGTSGGNEQFF. For the CDR3, the DNA is TGTGCCAGCAGTTCTGGGACTAGCGGGGGCAATGAGCAGTTCTTC.

The rearrangement links TRBV4-2 to TRBJ2-7; no clear D. Germline CDR1 and CDR2: LGHNA and YNFKEQ. The CDR3 sequence is 13 residues long. The V end was cut by 4 bases, the J end by 3 bases, with 10 bases between. The CDR3 DNA reads as TGTGCCAGCAGCCCGAGCCCGGACTACGAGCAGTACTTC. Protein: CASSPSPDYEQYF.

This clone was detected a few times. The chain joins TRBV30 to TRBJ1-6; 8 bases line up with TRBD1. Germline assignment: CDR1 GTSNPN and CDR2 SVGIG (reference sequence). The CDR3 consists of 13 residues. The J segment lost 8 bases and the V segment lost 5 bases, leaving 5 bases of the junction unmatched. The CDR3 reads CAWGVQGDSPLHF. For the CDR3, the DNA is TGTGCCTGGGGGGTACAGGGGGATTCACCCCTCCACTTT. Combining the CDR3 with reference TRBV30 and TRBJ1-6 gives the whole variable domain SQTIHQWPATLVQPVGSPLSLECTVEGTSNPNLYWYRQAAGRGLQLLFYSVGIGQISSEVPQNLSASRPQDRQFILSSKKLLLSDSGFYLCAWGVQGDSPLHFGNGTRLTVT.

The chain has TRBV4-3 and TRBJ2-1; TRBD2 matches at 15 bases. V shed 0 bases, J shed 9 bases, and the junction held 9 bases outside the gene matches. The CDR3 is made up of 18 amino acids. Germline CDR1 and CDR2: LGHNA and YSLEER. The CDR3 reads CASSQDGPGTSGRLEQFF. The CDR3 DNA sequence: TGCGCCAGCAGCCAAGATGGCCCCGGGACTAGCGGGAGGCTTGAGCAGTTCTTC.

The chain recombines TRBV7-2 with TRBJ1-4; D is unresolved. Germline values: CDR1 SGHTA, CDR2 FQGNSA. The CDR3 consists of 15 residues. Trimming shortened V by 1 base and J by 5 bases, and 11 bases separated the two germline ends. CDR3 sequence: CASSLEAAGNEKLFF. The DNA of the CDR3 is TGTGCCAGCAGCTTAGAGGCCGCAGGCAATGAAAAACTGTTTTTT. The entire variable domain, with the rest obtained from reference TRBV7-2 and TRBJ1-4, is as follows: GAGVSQSPSNKVTEKGKDVELRCDPISGHTALYWYRQSLGQGLEFLIYFQGNSAPDKSGLPSDRFSAERTGGSVSTLTIQRTQQEDSAVYLCASSLEAAGNEKLFFGSGTQLSVL.